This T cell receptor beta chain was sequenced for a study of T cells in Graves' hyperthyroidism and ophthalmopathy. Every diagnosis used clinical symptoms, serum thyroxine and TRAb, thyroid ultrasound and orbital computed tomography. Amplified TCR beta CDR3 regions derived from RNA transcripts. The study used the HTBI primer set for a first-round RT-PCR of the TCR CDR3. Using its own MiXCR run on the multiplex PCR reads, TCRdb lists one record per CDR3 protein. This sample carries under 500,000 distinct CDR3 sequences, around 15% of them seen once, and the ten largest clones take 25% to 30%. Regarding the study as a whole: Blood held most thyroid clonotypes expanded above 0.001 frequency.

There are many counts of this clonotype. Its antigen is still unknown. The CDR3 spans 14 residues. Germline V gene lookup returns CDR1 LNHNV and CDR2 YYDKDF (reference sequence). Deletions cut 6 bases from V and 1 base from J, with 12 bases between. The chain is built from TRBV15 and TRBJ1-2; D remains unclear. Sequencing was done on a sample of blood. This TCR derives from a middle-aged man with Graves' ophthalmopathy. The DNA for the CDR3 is TGTGCCACCAGGGGAGGGAACCTTAACTATGGCTACACCTTC. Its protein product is CATRGGNLNYGYTF.